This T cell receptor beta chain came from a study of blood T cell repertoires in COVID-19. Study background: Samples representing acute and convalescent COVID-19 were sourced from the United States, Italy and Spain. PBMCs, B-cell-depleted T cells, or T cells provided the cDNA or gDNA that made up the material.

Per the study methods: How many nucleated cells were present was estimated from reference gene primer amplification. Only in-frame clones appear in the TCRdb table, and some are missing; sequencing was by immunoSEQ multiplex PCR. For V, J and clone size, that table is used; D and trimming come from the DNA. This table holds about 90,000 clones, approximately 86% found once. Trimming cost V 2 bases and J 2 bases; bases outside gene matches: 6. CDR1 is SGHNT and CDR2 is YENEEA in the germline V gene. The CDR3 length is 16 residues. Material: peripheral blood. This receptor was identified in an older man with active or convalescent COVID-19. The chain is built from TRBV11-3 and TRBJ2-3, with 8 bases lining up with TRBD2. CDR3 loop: CASSLTAGGPTDTQYF. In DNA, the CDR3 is TGTGCCAGCAGCTTAACGGCGGGAGGCCCCACAGATACGCAGTATTTT.